These 26 T cell receptor beta chains came from one sample sequenced in a study of PD-L1 blockade in urothelial cancer. TCRdb's copy holds only in-frame clones and misses some; the assay was immunoSEQ multiplex PCR. Of 23,000 or so clones listed, approximately 81% were seen once; the top ten hold 1.5% to 2%. Specified time point: peripheral blood 6 weeks after treatment start. Specimen: PBMCs, collected around atezolizumab (anti-PD-L1) treatment. All receptors come from a man in his sixties or seventies with urothelial cancer.

This chain links TRBV6-4 with TRBJ2-1; no firm D call. The ends were cut back, 3 bases at V and 4 bases at J, with 16 bases in the middle. In germline, CDR1 is MRHNA, CDR2 SNTAGT. The CDR3 spans 16 residues. The CDR3 spells CASSDLGLRPYNEQFF. CDR3 coding DNA: TGTGCCAGCAGTGATTTGGGCCTACGGCCTTACAATGAGCAGTTCTTC.

The chain has TRBV7-2 and TRBJ2-1; D might be TRBD2 (6 bases). The CDR3 spans 15 residues. The germline CDR1 and CDR2 sequences are SGHTA and FQGNSA. V was pared by 1 base and J by 7 bases, with 14 bases between. The CDR3 region is CASSLGPKEGNEQFF. For the CDR3, the DNA is TGTGCCAGCAGCTTAGGCCCGAAGGAGGGAAATGAGCAGTTCTTC.

The sample holds a few counts of this clone. The chain combines TRBV2 with TRBJ1-1; D is uncertain. From germline, CDR1 is SNHLY and CDR2 FYNNEI. The CDR3 loop spans 13 amino acids. V gave up 1 base and J gave up 9 bases, with 12 bases separating them. The CDR3: CASSEGSTEKAFF. The CDR3 bases are TGTGCCAGCAGTGAAGGGTCGACGGAGAAAGCTTTCTTT.

On this clone itself: This sequence may be a read error, since a much larger clone differs from it by one base. The chain joins TRBV25-1 to TRBJ2-7; 9 nucleotides match TRBD1. V shed 4 bases, J shed 6 bases, and the junction held 7 bases outside the gene matches. The CDR3 loop spans 14 amino acids. CDR1 is MGHDK, CDR2 SYGVNS, per germline. The CDR3: CASSGGQGFCEQYF. CDR3 DNA sequence: TGTGCCAGCAGTGGGGGACAGGGCTTCTGCGAGCAGTACTTC.

The chain couples TRBV5-6 to TRBJ2-3, with TRBD1 as a possible D gene (5 bases). Deletions cut 4 bases from V and 4 bases from J, with 10 bases between. The CDR3 is 13 residues long. CDR1 is SGHDT and CDR2 is YYEEEE in the germline V gene. The CDR3 nucleotides read TGTGCCAGCAGCGGAGACAGTCCAGATACGCAGTATTTT. It codes for CASSGDSPDTQYF.

V is TRBV21-1 and J is TRBJ2-7; the D call of TRBD1 is as the table states it, not checked on the DNA. TRBV21-1 is given as a pseudogene. This CDR3 comprises 17 residues. Written as DNA, the CDR3 is TGTGCCACCCAACACCTCAGGAACATCAAGTCCTCCTACGAGCAGTACTTC. This sequence encodes CATQHLRNIKSSYEQYF.

Details on this clone: Within the sample, other DNA sequences also encode this same CDR3. The J gene is TRBJ1-1, the V gene TRBV28, with D possibly TRBD1 on 6 matching bases. This CDR3 comprises 15 residues. Germline V gene lookup returns CDR1 MDHEN and CDR2 SYDVKM. V shed 8 bases and J shed 0 bases, with 16 bases lying between them. As DNA, the CDR3 is TGTGCCAGCTCCGGCCGAGGGGGTATGAACACTGAAGCTTTCTTT. Amino acids: CASSGRGGMNTEAFF. The full variable domain, rest sourced from reference TRBV28 and TRBJ1-1, is DVKVTQSSRYLVKRTGEKVFLECVQDMDHENMFWYRQDPGLGLRLIYFSYDVKMKEKGDIPEGYSVSREKKERFSLILESASTNQTSMYLCASSGRGGMNTEAFFGQGTRLTVV.

The V gene is TRBV27, the J gene TRBJ1-5; perhaps TRBD1 as D (5 bases). V lost 2 bases and J 4 bases, leaving 12 bases between the germline ends. CDR1 is MNHEY, CDR2 SMNVEV, per germline (reference sequence). The CDR3 has 15 residues. The DNA of the CDR3 is TGTGCCAGCAGTTTAATCTCCGGGGGTAATCAGCCCCAGCATTTT. Its protein product is CASSLISGGNQPQHF.

The rearrangement links TRBV7-3 to TRBJ2-5; 10 bases fit TRBD1. The CDR3 spans 14 residues. Germline V gene lookup returns CDR1 SGHTA and CDR2 FQGTGA. V trimming: 11 bases; J trimming: 3 bases; junction bases outside the gene matches: 9. CDR3 amino acids: CAVHRDRGEETQYF. The CDR3 DNA sequence: TGTGCCGTCCACCGGGACAGGGGAGAAGAGACCCAGTACTTC.

The rearrangement joins TRBV7-9 to TRBJ1-5; TRBD1 matches 7 bases. V dropped 5 bases and J dropped 10; count of bases not matched to a gene: 2. The CDR3 covers 11 residues. Per germline, CDR1 SEHNR and CDR2 FQNEAQ (reference sequence). The CDR3 nucleotides are TGTGCCAGCAGCCAGGGGGGACCCCAGCATTTT. Translation: CASSQGGPQHF. The variable domain in full, completed from reference TRBV7-9 and TRBJ1-5, reads DTGVSQNPRHKITKRGQNVTFRCDPISEHNRLYWYRQTLGQGPEFLTYFQNEAQLEKSRLLSDRFSAERPKGSFSTLEIQRTEQGDSAMYLCASSQGGPQHFGDGTRLSIL.

The chain couples TRBV5-4 to TRBJ1-2; the match to TRBD1 covers 7 bases. Germline-derived CDR1 and CDR2 are SGHNT and YYREEE (reference sequence). V trimming: 9 bases; J trimming: 6 bases; junction bases outside the gene matches: 11. The CDR3 sequence is 13 residues long. The DNA of the CDR3 is TGTGCCATCCAACCCGACAGGGTTCATGGCTACACCTTC. Protein: CAIQPDRVHGYTF.

The V gene is TRBV7-8, the J gene TRBJ2-3; 9 bases agree with TRBD2. This CDR3 is built from 15 residues. Per germline, CDR1 SGHVS and CDR2 FQNEAQ. The ends lost 5 bases at V and 0 bases at J; junction bases unmatched: 3. CDR3 sequence reads: CASSVTSGSTDTQYF. CDR3 coding DNA: TGTGCCAGCAGCGTGACTAGCGGAAGCACAGATACGCAGTATTTT.

The rearrangement uses TRBV10-2 and TRBJ1-1; D perhaps matches TRBD1 (5 bases). V gave up 3 bases and J gave up 1 base, with 15 bases separating them. There are 16 residues in the CDR3. Germline CDR1 WSHSY, CDR2 SAAADI. CDR3: CASSDTSGGPNTEAFF. DNA of the CDR3: TGCGCCAGCAGTGACACCTCCGGGGGACCGAACACTGAAGCTTTCTTT.

The CDR3: CASSPPGLGGETQYF. The CDR3 region has the DNA TGTGCCAGCTCACCGCCGGGACTAGGAGGCGAGACCCAGTACTTC. This chain connects TRBV18 to TRBJ2-5, with 8 bases that match TRBD2. Germline V CDR1 and CDR2: KGHSH, LQKENI. The CDR3 has 15 amino acids. V trimming: 3 bases; J trimming: 5 bases; junction bases outside the gene matches: 8. Combining the CDR3 with reference TRBV18 and TRBJ2-5 gives the whole variable domain NAGVMQNPRHLVRRRGQEARLRCSPMKGHSHVYWYRQLPEEGLKFMVYLQKENIIDESGMPKERFSAEFPKEGPSILRIQQVVRGDSAAYFCASSPPGLGGETQYFGPGTRLLVL.

The J gene is TRBJ2-2, the V gene TRBV5-5; 7 bases are shared with TRBD2. This CDR3 region has 15 residues. Trimming cost V 3 bases and J 6 bases; bases outside gene matches: 8. Germline loops: CDR1 SGHKS, CDR2 YYEKEE (reference sequence). The CDR3 region has the DNA TGTGCCAGCAGCTCCCCCCGGGGGGACTCCGGGGAGCTGTTTTTT. This sequence encodes CASSSPRGDSGELFF.

This clone has a single count. The rearrangement joins TRBV6-1 to TRBJ1-2; the D gene is possibly TRBD1 (5 bases). The CDR3 has 13 residues. Trimming removed 8 bases from V and 5 bases from J, with 15 bases in between. Per the germline V gene, CDR1 is MNHNS and CDR2 is SASEGT. Here the CDR3 reads CASFRQSQYGYTF. CDR3 DNA sequence: TGTGCCAGCTTCAGACAGTCTCAATATGGCTACACCTTC.

This clone has more than one count but fewer than ten. The V gene is TRBV5-6, the J gene TRBJ2-1, with 12 bases identical to TRBD2. The CDR3 loop spans 16 amino acids. The V gene's germline CDR1 is SGHDT and CDR2 YYEEEE. Trimming took 1 base from V and 9 from J; bases not matched to a gene: 8. DNA for the CDR3: TGTGCCAGCAGCTTGTGGGCTAGCGGGAGGGCGGGTGAGCAGTTCTTC. Protein: CASSLWASGRAGEQFF.

The chain combines TRBV13 with TRBJ1-4; D is unclear. From germline, CDR1 is PRHDT and CDR2 FYEKMQ (reference sequence). V shed 2 bases and J shed 7 bases, with 11 bases lying between them. The CDR3 totals 14 residues. The CDR3 reads CASSLNGVGEKLFF. CDR3 sequence (DNA): TGTGCCAGCAGCTTAAATGGAGTAGGTGAAAAACTGTTTTTT.

This clone was found once. The rearrangement uses TRBV5-1 and TRBJ2-1; a weak D match, TRBD2 (6 bases). There are 17 residues in the CDR3. V was cut by 0 bases and J by 2 bases, with 15 bases left in between. The V gene's germline CDR1 is SGHRS and CDR2 YFSETQ. CDR3 sequence: CASSLAGGTRTYNEQFF. CDR3 nucleotide sequence: TGCGCCAGCAGCTTGGCCGGGGGAACCCGAACCTACAATGAGCAGTTCTTC.

This chain connects TRBV27 to TRBJ1-5; D not certain. The CDR3 consists of 13 residues. Germline V gives CDR1 MNHEY, CDR2 SMNVEV (reference sequence). The V gene lost 3 bases and the J gene lost 5 bases, with 8 bases spanning the gap. The CDR3 loop is CASSFGYDQPQHF. CDR3 in DNA: TGTGCCAGCAGTTTCGGGTATGATCAGCCCCAGCATTTT.

The chain employs TRBV6-4 and TRBJ2-4; 8 positions agree with TRBD2. V lost 6 bases to trimming and J lost 9 bases; unmatched junction nucleotides: 16. This CDR3 has 16 amino acids. Per germline, CDR1 MRHNA and CDR2 SNTAGT. CDR3 region: CASREKGLEFSCIQYF. CDR3 nucleotides: TGTGCCAGCAGAGAAAAGGGACTAGAGTTTAGTTGCATTCAGTACTTC.

V gene TRBV18 combines with J gene TRBJ1-4; 9 nucleotides line up with TRBD1. V lost 2 bases and J lost 6; bases outside the gene matches: 1. The CDR3 has 14 residues. Germline-derived CDR1 and CDR2 are KGHSH and LQKENI. In DNA form, the CDR3 reads TGTGCCAGCTCACCATGGACAGGGGATGAAAAACTGTTTTTT. Its protein is CASSPWTGDEKLFF. Full variable domain (rest looked up from reference TRBV18 and TRBJ1-4): NAGVMQNPRHLVRRRGQEARLRCSPMKGHSHVYWYRQLPEEGLKFMVYLQKENIIDESGMPKERFSAEFPKEGPSILRIQQVVRGDSAAYFCASSPWTGDEKLFFGSGTQLSVL.

The chain couples TRBV7-9 to TRBJ2-5, with unresolved D. CDR1 and CDR2 (germline): SEHNR, FQNEAQ (reference sequence). The CDR3 covers 14 residues. V was trimmed by 1 base and J by 3 bases, leaving 9 bases between them. Here the CDR3 reads CASSLDGSKETQYF. In DNA form, the CDR3 reads TGTGCCAGCAGCTTAGACGGTTCGAAAGAGACCCAGTACTTC.

The chain combines TRBV9 with TRBJ2-2; 13 positions agree with TRBD2. Germline V gives CDR1 SGDLS, CDR2 YYNGEE. Losses at the gene ends were 4 bases for V and 5 bases for J; bases not matched to a gene: 8. The CDR3 sequence is 17 residues long. CDR3 sequence (DNA): TGTGCCAGCAGCACGGGACTAGCGGGATTTGGGACCGGGGAGCTGTTTTTT. Translating it yields CASSTGLAGFGTGELFF.

The V and J genes are TRBV11-2 and TRBJ2-7; D not resolved. V lost 3 bases and J lost 5, with 17 bases in between. Per the germline V gene, CDR1 is SGHAT and CDR2 is FQNNGV. This CDR3 region has 15 residues. DNA for the CDR3: TGTGCCAGCAGCTTTCGAAGACTCTCCTACAACGAGCAGTACTTC. This gives the protein CASSFRRLSYNEQYF. Together with reference TRBV11-2 and TRBJ2-7, the CDR3 gives the full variable domain: EAGVAQSPRYKIIEKRQSVAFWCNPISGHATLYWYQQILGQGPKLLIQFQNNGVVDDSQLPKDRFSAERLKGVDSTLKIQPAKLEDSAVYLCASSFRRLSYNEQYFGPGTRLTVT.

V and J are TRBV28 and TRBJ1-5; D not certain. V was cut by 3 bases and J by 1 base, with 7 bases left in between. This CDR3 is built from 14 residues. Per the germline V gene, CDR1 is MDHEN and CDR2 is SYDVKM. The CDR3, as DNA: TGTGCCAGCAGTTTTCCCCAGAGCAATCAGCCCCAGCATTTT. This codes for CASSFPQSNQPQHF.